Detailed here is one TCR beta chain. The sample originates from a study of blood T cell repertoires in COVID-19. About the research overall: The study drew acute and convalescent COVID-19 samples from the United States, Italy and Spain.

TCRdb's copy holds only in-frame clones and misses some; the assay was immunoSEQ multiplex PCR. The sample includes some 200,000 clones, about 90% of them seen just once. CDR3 size: 13 residues. This receptor was obtained from a woman between 55 and 75 years old with COVID-19, enrolled during active disease. Source material: peripheral blood. The rearrangement joins TRBV21-1 to TRBJ1-2; the table's D call of TRBD1 was not tested on the DNA. TRBV21-1 is shown as a pseudogene. The DNA for the CDR3 is TGTGCCAGCAGCAAAACCAGGGGCCATGGCTACACCTTC. Amino acids: CASSKTRGHGYTF.